Listed below are T cell receptor beta chains from one sample, sequenced in a study of immune cell composition in non-small cell lung cancer. Here immunoSEQ multiplex PCR was the method, and the copy in TCRdb shows in-frame clones only, minus some. The data hold 5,000 or so clones, with roughly two thirds observed a single time. The sample consisted of non-adjacent lung tissue. These TCRs come from a human donor with non-small cell lung cancer. The CDR3 runs from the conserved cysteine through the conserved F or W. The D gene is left open where the match is weak. Only part of the rows carry a size: once, few, many, or a class if the clone is expanded.

CDR3: CASSLELRGAGEDEQFF; DNA: TGCGCCAGCAGCTTGGAACTTCGGGGAGCGGGAGAGGATGAGCAGTTCTTC; V: TRBV5-1; J: TRBJ2-1; D: TRBD2; size: NA
CDR3: CASSLVAGPYEQYF; DNA: TGCGCCAGCAGCTTGGTAGCGGGGCCCTACGAGCAGTACTTC; V: TRBV5-1; J: TRBJ2-7; D: TRBD2; size: NA
CDR3: CASSQGQDRGETQYF; DNA: TGTGCCAGCAGCCAGGGGCAGGACAGGGGGGAGACCCAGTACTTC; V: TRBV5-4; J: TRBJ2-5; D: TRBD1; size: few
CDR3: CASSLGLLNEQYF; DNA: TGTGCCAGCAGCCTCGGTCTGTTGAACGAGCAGTACTTC; V: TRBV14; J: TRBJ2-7; D: NA; size: NA
CDR3: CASRRQGAEYGYTF; DNA: TGTGCCAGCAGGAGACAGGGGGCAGAATATGGCTACACCTTC; V: TRBV7-2; J: TRBJ1-2; D: TRBD1; size: NA
CDR3: CASSLDQGAYEKLFF; DNA: TGTGCCAGCAGCTTAGATCAGGGGGCCTATGAAAAACTGTTTTTT; V: TRBV7-2; J: TRBJ1-4; D: TRBD1; size: NA
CDR3: CASSVANEQFF; DNA: TGTGCCAGCTCAGTAGCTAATGAGCAGTTCTTC; V: TRBV18; J: TRBJ2-1; D: NA; size: NA
CDR3: CASSLTRKTLIDEQFF; DNA: TGTGCCAGCAGCTTGACTCGTAAAACTCTAATCGATGAGCAGTTCTTC; V: TRBV5-6; J: TRBJ2-1; D: NA; size: NA
CDR3: CASRSPHSTEAFF; DNA: TGTGCCAGCAGATCCCCCCACTCCACTGAAGCTTTCTTT; V: TRBV7-2; J: TRBJ1-1; D: NA; size: few
CDR3: CASSGTSGRDTQYF; DNA: TGTGCCAGCAGTGGGACTAGCGGGAGGGATACGCAGTATTTT; V: TRBV2; J: TRBJ2-3; D: TRBD2; size: NA
CDR3: CASSEAGTEAFF; DNA: TGCGCCAGCAGTGAGGCGGGCACTGAAGCTTTCTTT; V: TRBV10-2; J: TRBJ1-1; D: NA; size: large
CDR3: CASSAAGTPTDTQYF; DNA: TGTGCCAGCAGCGCAGCCGGGACTCCTACAGATACGCAGTATTTT; V: TRBV9; J: TRBJ2-3; D: NA; size: NA
CDR3: CAISGGQGTTNTEAFF; DNA: TGTGCCATCAGTGGGGGACAGGGGACCACGAACACTGAAGCTTTCTTT; V: TRBV10-3; J: TRBJ1-1; D: TRBD1; size: few
CDR3: CASSYSGDYGYTF; DNA: TGTGCCAGCAGCTATTCAGGGGACTATGGCTACACCTTC; V: TRBV11-2; J: TRBJ1-2; D: NA; size: once
CDR3: CAWAVRDTQYF; DNA: TGTGCCTGGGCAGTGCGGGATACGCAGTATTTT; V: TRBV30; J: TRBJ2-3; D: NA; size: NA
CDR3: CASSQFVTYNEQFF; DNA: TGCGCCAGCAGCCAATTTGTCACCTACAATGAGCAGTTCTTC; V: TRBV4-3; J: TRBJ2-1; D: NA; size: NA
CDR3: CASSPRGGERLNSETQYF; DNA: TGTGCCAGCAGCCCCCGGGGTGGTGAGCGACTCAATTCAGAGACCCAGTACTTC; V: TRBV9; J: TRBJ2-5; D: NA; size: once
CDR3: CASSLSGVQETQYF; DNA: TGCGCCAGCAGCTTGAGCGGGGTCCAAGAGACCCAGTACTTC; V: TRBV5-1; J: TRBJ2-5; D: TRBD2; size: NA
CDR3: CASSLSGDDEKLFF; DNA: TGTGCCAGCAGTTTATCAGGGGATGATGAAAAACTGTTTTTT; V: TRBV28; J: TRBJ1-4; D: NA; size: NA
CDR3: CASSDTGTGNYEQYF; DNA: TGTGCCAGCAGCGATACCGGGACAGGGAACTACGAGCAGTACTTC; V: TRBV7-9; J: TRBJ2-7; D: TRBD1; size: NA
CDR3: CASSGQGDTEAFF; DNA: TGTGCCAGCAGCGGACAGGGGGACACTGAAGCTTTCTTT; V: TRBV5-6; J: TRBJ1-1; D: TRBD1; size: few
CDR3: CASSQDLQGYSPLHF; DNA: TGTGCCAGCAGCCAAGACCTACAGGGTTATTCACCCCTCCACTTT; V: TRBV4-2; J: TRBJ1-6; D: NA; size: NA
CDR3: CASSLGIAGAQETQYF; DNA: TGTGCCAGCAGCTTAGGAATTGCAGGGGCCCAAGAGACCCAGTACTTC; V: TRBV7-9; J: TRBJ2-5; D: NA; size: NA
CDR3: CASSDRVGETQYF; DNA: TGTGCCAGCAGTGACCGGGTGGGAGAGACCCAGTACTTC; V: TRBV6-4; J: TRBJ2-5; D: NA; size: NA
CDR3: CASSPDSNTHNEQFF; DNA: TGTGCCAGCAGTCCGGACAGCAACACACACAATGAGCAGTTCTTC; V: TRBV7-3; J: TRBJ2-1; D: NA; size: NA
CDR3: CASRNRQGSSPLHF; DNA: TGTGCCAGCAGGAACCGACAGGGAAGCTCACCCCTCCACTTT; V: TRBV6-5; J: TRBJ1-6; D: TRBD1; size: NA
CDR3: CASSAGQSRSYEQYF; DNA: TGCGCCAGCAGCGCCGGACAGTCACGCTCCTACGAGCAGTACTTC; V: TRBV5-1; J: TRBJ2-7; D: NA; size: NA
CDR3: CASSRGGETGYHYGYTF; DNA: TGTGCCAGCAGCCGGGGTGGGGAGACAGGGTATCACTATGGCTACACCTTC; V: TRBV4-2; J: TRBJ1-2; D: TRBD1; size: NA
CDR3: CASSATGGATEAFF; DNA: TGTGCCAGCAGTGCAACAGGGGGGGCCACTGAAGCTTTCTTT; V: TRBV25-1; J: TRBJ1-1; D: TRBD1; size: NA
CDR3: CASSVSASASTDTQYF; DNA: TGTGCCAGCAGCGTCTCGGCTAGCGCGAGCACAGATACGCAGTATTTT; V: TRBV9; J: TRBJ2-3; D: NA; size: NA
CDR3: CASSTGGSTDTQYF; DNA: TGTGCCAGCAGCACGGGGGGTAGCACAGATACGCAGTATTTT; V: TRBV5-8; J: TRBJ2-3; D: TRBD2; size: NA
CDR3: CASSARQGALSGANVLTF; DNA: TGTGCCAGCAGCGCGCGACAGGGGGCACTCTCTGGGGCCAACGTCCTGACTTTC; V: TRBV5-4; J: TRBJ2-6; D: TRBD1; size: NA
CDR3: CASSSPQGLLTSYEQYF; DNA: TGTGCCAGCAGCTCACCTCAGGGTCTACTGACCTCCTACGAGCAGTACTTC; V: TRBV5-5; J: TRBJ2-7; D: NA; size: medium-sized
CDR3: CASSLALALEQFF; DNA: TGTGCCAGCAGCTTAGCCTTAGCGCTTGAGCAGTTCTTC; V: TRBV7-9; J: TRBJ2-1; D: NA; size: once
CDR3: CASSSVQGGVGNEQFF; DNA: TGTGCCAGCAGCTCCGTCCAGGGTGGGGTCGGAAATGAGCAGTTCTTC; V: TRBV11-3; J: TRBJ2-1; D: NA; size: medium-sized
CDR3: CASSVGGRSYEQYF; DNA: TGTGCCAGCAGCGTAGGCGGGAGGTCCTACGAGCAGTACTTC; V: TRBV9; J: TRBJ2-7; D: TRBD2; size: NA
CDR3: CASSQEEGGGEKLFF; DNA: TGTGCCAGCAGCCAAGAGGAGGGTGGGGGTGAAAAACTGTTTTTT; V: TRBV4-2; J: TRBJ1-4; D: NA; size: few
CDR3: CASSLVPPPGGAQHF; DNA: TGTGCCAGCAGCTTGGTTCCCCCTCCGGGGGGAGCCCAGCATTTT; V: TRBV5-5; J: TRBJ1-5; D: NA; size: NA
CDR3: CASTHRGWGTEAFF; DNA: TGTGCCAGCACCCACAGGGGGTGGGGCACTGAAGCTTTCTTT; V: TRBV6-5; J: TRBJ1-1; D: TRBD1; size: NA
CDR3: CASSLIGTREDTQYF; DNA: TGTGCCAGCAGCTTAATCGGGACTAGAGAGGATACGCAGTATTTT; V: TRBV7-3; J: TRBJ2-3; D: TRBD2; size: NA
CDR3: CASSLYTDTQYF; DNA: TGTGCCAGCAGCCTATACACAGATACGCAGTATTTT; V: TRBV7-2; J: TRBJ2-3; D: NA; size: NA
CDR3: CASSLAATGGGSPLHF; DNA: TGTGCCAGCAGCTTAGCCGCGACAGGGGGCGGTTCACCCCTCCACTTT; V: TRBV7-3; J: TRBJ1-6; D: TRBD1; size: NA
CDR3: CASTRGRAGANVLTF; DNA: TGCGCCAGCACCCGAGGGCGGGCTGGGGCCAACGTCCTGACTTTC; V: TRBV5-1; J: TRBJ2-6; D: NA; size: few
CDR3: CSASPNYEQYF; DNA: TGCAGTGCTAGCCCTAACTACGAGCAGTACTTC; V: TRBV20-1; J: TRBJ2-7; D: NA; size: NA
CDR3: CASSPTQGGSEAFF; DNA: TGTGCCAGCTCCCCTACGCAGGGTGGGTCTGAAGCTTTCTTT; V: TRBV18; J: TRBJ1-1; D: NA; size: NA
CDR3: CASSLTGVGADTQYF; DNA: TGTGCCAGCAGCTTGACAGGGGTGGGGGCAGATACGCAGTATTTT; V: TRBV7-6; J: TRBJ2-3; D: TRBD1; size: NA
CDR3: CASSTSPGTGVHEQYF; DNA: TGTGCCAGCAGCACCTCCCCAGGGACAGGGGTCCACGAGCAGTACTTC; V: TRBV28; J: TRBJ2-7; D: TRBD1; size: NA
CDR3: CAISGKQVGYSSYNSPLHF; DNA: TGTGCCATCAGTGGAAAGCAGGTAGGATATAGCTCCTATAATTCACCCCTCCACTTT; V: TRBV10-3; J: TRBJ1-6; D: NA; size: NA
CDR3: CASSKDRSGETQYF; DNA: TGTGCCAGCAGCAAGGACAGGTCCGGGGAGACCCAGTACTTC; V: TRBV14; J: TRBJ2-5; D: TRBD1; size: once
CDR3: CASSESRGTNEKLFF; DNA: TGTGCCAGCAGTGAAAGCAGGGGAACTAATGAAAAACTGTTTTTT; V: TRBV6-1; J: TRBJ1-4; D: NA; size: NA
CDR3: CASSSPRGDYEQYF; DNA: TGTGCCAGCAGCTCACCCAGGGGGGACTACGAGCAGTACTTC; V: TRBV11-3; J: TRBJ2-7; D: NA; size: NA
CDR3: CASSPKVISGLADTQYF; DNA: TGTGCCAGCTCACCCAAGGTAATCAGCGGCCTGGCAGATACGCAGTATTTT; V: TRBV18; J: TRBJ2-3; D: NA; size: once
CDR3: CASSLWTSGSTDTQYF; DNA: TGTGCCAGCAGTTTATGGACTAGCGGGAGCACAGATACGCAGTATTTT; V: TRBV28; J: TRBJ2-3; D: TRBD2; size: once
CDR3: CASSSDSGNTIYF; DNA: TGTGCCAGCAGCTCGGACAGTGGAAACACCATATATTTT; V: TRBV7-9; J: TRBJ1-3; D: NA; size: once
CDR3: CASSLDKYYEQYF; DNA: TGTGCCAGCAGTTTGGACAAATACTACGAGCAGTACTTC; V: TRBV6-1; J: TRBJ2-7; D: NA; size: NA